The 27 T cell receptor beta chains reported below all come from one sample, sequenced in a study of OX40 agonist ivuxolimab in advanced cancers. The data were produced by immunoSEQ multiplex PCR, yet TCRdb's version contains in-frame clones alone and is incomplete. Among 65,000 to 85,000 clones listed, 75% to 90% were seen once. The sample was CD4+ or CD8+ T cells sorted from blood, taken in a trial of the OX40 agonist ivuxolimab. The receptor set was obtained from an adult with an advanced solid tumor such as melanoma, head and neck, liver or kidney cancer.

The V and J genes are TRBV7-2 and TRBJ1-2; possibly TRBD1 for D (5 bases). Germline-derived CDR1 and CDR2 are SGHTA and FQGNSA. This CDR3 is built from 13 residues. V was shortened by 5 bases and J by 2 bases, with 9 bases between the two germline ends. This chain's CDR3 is CASSGTENYGYTF. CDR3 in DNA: TGTGCCAGCAGCGGGACGGAAAACTATGGCTACACCTTC.

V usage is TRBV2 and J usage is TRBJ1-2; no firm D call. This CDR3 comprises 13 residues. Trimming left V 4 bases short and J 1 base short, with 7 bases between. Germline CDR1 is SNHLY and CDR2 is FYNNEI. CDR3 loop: CASSVAVNYGYTF. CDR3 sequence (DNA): TGTGCCAGCAGTGTGGCAGTTAACTATGGCTACACCTTC.

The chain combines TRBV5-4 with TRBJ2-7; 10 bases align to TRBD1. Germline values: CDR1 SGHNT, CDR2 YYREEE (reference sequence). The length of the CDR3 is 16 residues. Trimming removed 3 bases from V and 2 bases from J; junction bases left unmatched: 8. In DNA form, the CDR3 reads TGTGCCAGCAGCTGGCCACAAGGACAGGGGGCCTACGAGCAGTACTTC. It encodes CASSWPQGQGAYEQYF.

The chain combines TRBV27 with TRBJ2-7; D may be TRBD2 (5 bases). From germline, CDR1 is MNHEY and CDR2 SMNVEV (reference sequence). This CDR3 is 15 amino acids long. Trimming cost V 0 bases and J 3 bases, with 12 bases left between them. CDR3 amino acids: CASSLSRVSNYEQYF. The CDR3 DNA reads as TGTGCCAGCAGTTTATCGAGGGTTTCCAACTACGAGCAGTACTTC.

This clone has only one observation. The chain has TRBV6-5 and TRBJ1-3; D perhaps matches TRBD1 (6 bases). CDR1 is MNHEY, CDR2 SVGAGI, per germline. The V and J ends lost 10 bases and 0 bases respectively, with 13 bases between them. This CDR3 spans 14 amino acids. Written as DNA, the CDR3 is TGTGCCACCAGAACAGGGCACTCTGGAAACACCATATATTTT. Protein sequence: CATRTGHSGNTIYF.

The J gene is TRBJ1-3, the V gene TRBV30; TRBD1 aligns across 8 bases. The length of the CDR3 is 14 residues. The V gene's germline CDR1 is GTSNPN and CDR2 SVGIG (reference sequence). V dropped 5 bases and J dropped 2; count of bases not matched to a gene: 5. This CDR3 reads CAWFGTGAGNTIYF. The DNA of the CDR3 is TGTGCCTGGTTTGGGACAGGAGCTGGAAACACCATATATTTT.

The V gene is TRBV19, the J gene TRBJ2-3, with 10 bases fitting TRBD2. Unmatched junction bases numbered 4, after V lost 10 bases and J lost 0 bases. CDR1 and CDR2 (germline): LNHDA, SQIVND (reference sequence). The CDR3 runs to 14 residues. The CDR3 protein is CATRTSGSTDTQYF. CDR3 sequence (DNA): TGTGCCACCCGGACTAGCGGAAGCACAGATACGCAGTATTTT.

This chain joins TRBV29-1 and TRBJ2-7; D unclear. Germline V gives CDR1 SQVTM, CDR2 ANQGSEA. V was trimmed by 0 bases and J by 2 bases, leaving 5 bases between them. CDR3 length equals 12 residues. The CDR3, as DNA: TGCAGCGTTGAAGATCAGCCCTACGAGCAGTACTTC. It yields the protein CSVEDQPYEQYF.

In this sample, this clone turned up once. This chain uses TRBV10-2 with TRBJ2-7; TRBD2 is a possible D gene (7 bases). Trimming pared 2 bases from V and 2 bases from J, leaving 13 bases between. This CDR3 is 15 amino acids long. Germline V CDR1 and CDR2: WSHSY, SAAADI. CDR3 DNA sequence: TGCGCCAGCAGTGAGGGGGCGGGGGCCACCTACGAGCAGTACTTC. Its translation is CASSEGAGATYEQYF.

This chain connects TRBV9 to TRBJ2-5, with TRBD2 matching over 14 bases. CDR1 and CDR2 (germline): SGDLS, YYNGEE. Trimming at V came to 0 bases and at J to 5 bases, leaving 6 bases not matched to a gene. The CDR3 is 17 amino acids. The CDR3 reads CASSVGLAGGPGETQYF. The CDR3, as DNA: TGTGCCAGCAGCGTAGGACTAGCGGGGGGGCCTGGGGAGACCCAGTACTTC.

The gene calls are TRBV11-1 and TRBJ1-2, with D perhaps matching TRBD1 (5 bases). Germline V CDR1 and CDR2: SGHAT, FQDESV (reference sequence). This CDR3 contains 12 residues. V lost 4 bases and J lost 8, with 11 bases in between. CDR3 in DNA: TGTGCCAGCAGCTCAAGACAGAACGGCTACACCTTC. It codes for CASSSRQNGYTF.

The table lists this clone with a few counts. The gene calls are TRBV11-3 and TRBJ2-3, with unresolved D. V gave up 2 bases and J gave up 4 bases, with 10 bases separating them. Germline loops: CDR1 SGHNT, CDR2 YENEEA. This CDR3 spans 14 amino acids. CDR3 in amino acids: CASSLFEDPDTQYF. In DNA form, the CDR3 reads TGTGCCAGCAGCTTATTTGAGGACCCAGATACGCAGTATTTT.

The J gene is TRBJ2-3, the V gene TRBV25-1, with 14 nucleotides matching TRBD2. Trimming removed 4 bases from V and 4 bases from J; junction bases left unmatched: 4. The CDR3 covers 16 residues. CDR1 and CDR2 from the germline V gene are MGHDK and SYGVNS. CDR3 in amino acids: CASSGPGLAGADTQYF. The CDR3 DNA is TGTGCCAGCAGTGGACCGGGACTAGCGGGAGCAGATACGCAGTATTTT. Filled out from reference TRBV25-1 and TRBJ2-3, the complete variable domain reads EADIYQTPRYLVIGTGKKITLECSQTMGHDKMYWYQQDPGMELHLIHYSYGVNSTEKGDLSSESTVSRIRTEHFPLTLESARPSHTSQYLCASSGPGLAGADTQYFGPGTRLTVL.

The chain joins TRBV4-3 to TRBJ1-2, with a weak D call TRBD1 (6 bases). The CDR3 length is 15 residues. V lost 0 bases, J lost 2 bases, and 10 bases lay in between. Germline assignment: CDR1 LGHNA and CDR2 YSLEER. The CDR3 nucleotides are TGCGCCAGCAGCCAAGAAGGGCAGGGGAACTATGGCTACACCTTC. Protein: CASSQEGQGNYGYTF.

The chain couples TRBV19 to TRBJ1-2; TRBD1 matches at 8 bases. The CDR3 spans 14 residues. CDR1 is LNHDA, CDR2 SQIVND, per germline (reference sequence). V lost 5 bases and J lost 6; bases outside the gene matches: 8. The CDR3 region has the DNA TGTGCCAGTAGTTCCCGACAGGGGAGGGATGGCTACACCTTC. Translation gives CASSSRQGRDGYTF.

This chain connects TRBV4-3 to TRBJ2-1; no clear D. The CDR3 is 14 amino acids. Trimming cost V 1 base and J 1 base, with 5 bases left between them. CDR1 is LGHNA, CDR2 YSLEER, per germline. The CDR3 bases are TGCGCCAGCAGCCAAGCATCATCCTACAATGAGCAGTTCTTC. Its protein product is CASSQASSYNEQFF.

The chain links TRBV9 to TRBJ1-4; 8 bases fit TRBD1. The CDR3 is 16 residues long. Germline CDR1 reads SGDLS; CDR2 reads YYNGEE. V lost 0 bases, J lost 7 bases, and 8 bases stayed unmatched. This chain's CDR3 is CASSVGDGQGIEKLFF. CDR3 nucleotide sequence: TGTGCCAGCAGCGTAGGTGATGGACAGGGAATTGAAAAACTGTTTTTT. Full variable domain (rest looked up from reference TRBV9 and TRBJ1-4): DSGVTQTPKHLITATGQRVTLRCSPRSGDLSVYWYQQSLDQGLQFLIQYYNGEERAKGNILERFSAQQFPDLHSELNLSSLELGDSALYFCASSVGDGQGIEKLFFGSGTQLSVL.

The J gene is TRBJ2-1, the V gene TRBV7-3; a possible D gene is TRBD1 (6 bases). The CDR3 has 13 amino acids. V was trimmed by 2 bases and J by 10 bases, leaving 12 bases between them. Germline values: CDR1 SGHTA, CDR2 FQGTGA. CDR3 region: CASSLATGYEQFF. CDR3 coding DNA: TGTGCCAGCAGCTTAGCGACAGGCTACGAGCAGTTCTTC.

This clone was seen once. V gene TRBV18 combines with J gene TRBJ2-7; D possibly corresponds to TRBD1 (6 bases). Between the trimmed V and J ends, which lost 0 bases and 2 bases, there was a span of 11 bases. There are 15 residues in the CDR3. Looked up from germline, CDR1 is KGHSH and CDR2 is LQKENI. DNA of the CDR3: TGTGCCAGCTCACCACCGGCAGGGGCCCCCTACGAGCAGTACTTC. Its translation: CASSPPAGAPYEQYF.

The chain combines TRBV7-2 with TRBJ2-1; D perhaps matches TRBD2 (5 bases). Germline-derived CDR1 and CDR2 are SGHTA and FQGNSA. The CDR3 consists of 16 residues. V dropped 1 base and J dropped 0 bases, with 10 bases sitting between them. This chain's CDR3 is CASSLVVGSSYNEQFF. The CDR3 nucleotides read TGTGCCAGCAGCTTAGTAGTGGGGAGCTCCTACAATGAGCAGTTCTTC.

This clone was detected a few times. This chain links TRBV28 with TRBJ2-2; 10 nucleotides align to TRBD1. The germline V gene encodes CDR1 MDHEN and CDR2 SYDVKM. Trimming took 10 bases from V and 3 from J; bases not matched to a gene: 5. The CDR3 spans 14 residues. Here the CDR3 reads CATGGTGDTGELFF. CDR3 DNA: TGTGCCACCGGCGGGACAGGGGACACCGGGGAGCTGTTTTTT.

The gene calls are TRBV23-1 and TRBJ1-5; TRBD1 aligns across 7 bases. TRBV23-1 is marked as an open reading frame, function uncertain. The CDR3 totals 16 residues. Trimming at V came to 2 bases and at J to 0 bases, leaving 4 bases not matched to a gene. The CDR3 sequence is CASSQPQGDSNQPQHF. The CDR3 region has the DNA TGCGCCAGCAGTCAACCCCAGGGGGATAGCAATCAGCCCCAGCATTTT.

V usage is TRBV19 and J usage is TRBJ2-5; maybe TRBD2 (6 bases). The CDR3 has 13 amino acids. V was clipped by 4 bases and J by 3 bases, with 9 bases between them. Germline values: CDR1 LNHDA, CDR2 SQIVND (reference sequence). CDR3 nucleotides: TGTGCCAGTAGTACGGGGGTCGAAGAGACCCAGTACTTC. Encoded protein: CASSTGVEETQYF.

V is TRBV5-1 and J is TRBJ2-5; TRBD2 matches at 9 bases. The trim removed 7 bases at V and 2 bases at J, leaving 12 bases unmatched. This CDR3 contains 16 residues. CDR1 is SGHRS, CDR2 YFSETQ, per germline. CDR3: CASQVEAGGLQETQYF. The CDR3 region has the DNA TGCGCCAGCCAAGTTGAAGCGGGGGGACTACAAGAGACCCAGTACTTC.

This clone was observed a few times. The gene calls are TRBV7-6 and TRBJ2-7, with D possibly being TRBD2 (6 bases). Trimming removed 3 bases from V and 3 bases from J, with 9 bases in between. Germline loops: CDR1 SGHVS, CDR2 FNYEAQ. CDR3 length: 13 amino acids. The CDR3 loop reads CASSFSSGYEQYF. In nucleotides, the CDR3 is TGTGCCAGCAGCTTTAGTAGCGGCTACGAGCAGTACTTC. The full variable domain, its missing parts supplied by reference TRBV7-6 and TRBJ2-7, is GAGVSQSPRYKVTKRGQDVALRCDPISGHVSLYWYRQALGQGPEFLTYFNYEAQQDKSGLPNDRFSAERPEGSISTLTIQRTEQRDSAMYRCASSFSSGYEQYFGPGTRLTVT.

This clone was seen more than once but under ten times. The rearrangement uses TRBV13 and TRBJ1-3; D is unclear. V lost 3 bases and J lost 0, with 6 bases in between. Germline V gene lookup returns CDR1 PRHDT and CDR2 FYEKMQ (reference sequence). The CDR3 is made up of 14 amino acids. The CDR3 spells CASSFQSSGNTIYF. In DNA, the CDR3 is TGTGCCAGCAGCTTTCAGAGCTCTGGAAACACCATATATTTT.

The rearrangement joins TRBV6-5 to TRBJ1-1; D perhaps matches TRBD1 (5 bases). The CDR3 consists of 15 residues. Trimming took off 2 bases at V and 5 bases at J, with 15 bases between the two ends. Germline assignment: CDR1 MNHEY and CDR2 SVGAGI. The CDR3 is CASSYRDGGRTEAFF. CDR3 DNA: TGTGCCAGCAGTTACAGGGATGGGGGGAGGACTGAAGCTTTCTTT.